This is a list of T cell receptor beta chains from one sample in a study of CD8 T cells in ankylosing spondylitis. TCRdb recomputed calls from the 5' RACE reads with MiXCR, one row per CDR3 protein. This table has 250,000 to 400,000 distinct CDR3 sequences, around 10% appearing once. Sample: blood, either unsorted or a sorted T cell fraction (not recorded which). These receptors originate from a female donor with ankylosing spondylitis or in good health (not recorded which). Both conserved end residues are part of each CDR3. The D gene is left open where the match is weak. A clone size is listed for some rows: how often the clone was seen (once, few, many), or a class if it is expanded.

V gene: TRBV5-1
D gene: NA
clone size: NA
J gene: TRBJ2-7
CDR3 protein: CASGRGPPYEQYF
CDR3 DNA: TGCGCCAGCGGGCGCGGCCCCCCCTACGAGCAGTACTTC

V gene: TRBV28
D gene: NA
clone size: NA
J gene: TRBJ1-1
CDR3 protein: CVSSLRHTEAFF
CDR3 DNA: TGTGTCAGCAGTTTACGGCACACTGAAGCTTTCTTT

V gene: TRBV7-2
D gene: NA
clone size: NA
J gene: TRBJ2-5
CDR3 protein: CASSLVSTRRETQYF
CDR3 DNA: TGTGCCAGCAGCTTAGTCTCTACTAGACGAGAGACCCAGTACTTC

V gene: TRBV20-1
D gene: TRBD2
clone size: many
J gene: TRBJ2-4
CDR3 protein: CSARKLAGGGDIQYF
CDR3 DNA: TGCAGTGCTAGAAAACTAGCGGGAGGGGGGGACATTCAGTACTTC

V gene: TRBV5-1
D gene: NA
clone size: few
J gene: TRBJ2-7
CDR3 protein: CASSLEGDFSYEQYF
CDR3 DNA: TGCGCCAGCAGCTTGGAGGGGGACTTCTCCTACGAGCAGTACTTC

V gene: TRBV7-9
D gene: TRBD2
clone size: many
J gene: TRBJ2-3
CDR3 protein: CASSLASGRADTQYF
CDR3 DNA: TGTGCCAGCAGCTTAGCTAGCGGGAGGGCAGATACGCAGTATTTT

V gene: TRBV27
D gene: NA
clone size: NA
J gene: TRBJ2-7
CDR3 protein: CASSFTGYGSSYEQYF
CDR3 DNA: TGTGCCAGCAGTTTTACAGGGTATGGAAGCTCCTACGAGCAGTACTTC

V gene: TRBV18
D gene: TRBD2
clone size: few
J gene: TRBJ2-7
CDR3 protein: CASSPPGLSYEQYF
CDR3 DNA: TGTGCCAGCTCACCCCCGGGACTAAGCTACGAGCAGTACTTC

V gene: TRBV20-1
D gene: NA
clone size: NA
J gene: TRBJ2-7
CDR3 protein: CSADGTRGDEQYF
CDR3 DNA: TGCAGTGCTGACGGGACAAGGGGTGACGAGCAGTACTTC

V gene: TRBV7-6
D gene: NA
clone size: NA
J gene: TRBJ2-6
CDR3 protein: CASSLAGPVGANVLTF
CDR3 DNA: TGTGCCAGCAGCTTAGCGGGCCCCGTCGGGGCCAACGTCCTGACTTTC

V gene: TRBV28
D gene: NA
clone size: NA
J gene: TRBJ1-1
CDR3 protein: CASKTKVEAFF
CDR3 DNA: TGTGCCAGCAAGACTAAGGTTGAAGCTTTCTTT

V gene: TRBV14
D gene: NA
clone size: few
J gene: TRBJ1-1
CDR3 protein: CASSQAAGVRNTEAFF
CDR3 DNA: TGTGCCAGCAGCCAAGCCGCGGGAGTAAGGAACACTGAAGCTTTCTTT

V gene: TRBV6-2/TRBV6-3
D gene: NA
clone size: many
J gene: TRBJ2-7
CDR3 protein: CASSSAPGLDPIYEQYF
CDR3 DNA: TGTGCCAGCAGCTCCGCACCCGGACTGGACCCTATCTACGAGCAGTACTTC

V gene: TRBV5-1
D gene: NA
clone size: few
J gene: TRBJ2-5
CDR3 protein: CASSRMGIEDTQYF
CDR3 DNA: TGCGCCAGCAGTAGGATGGGGATCGAAGATACCCAGTACTTC

V gene: TRBV7-6
D gene: NA
clone size: many
J gene: TRBJ2-3
CDR3 protein: CASSLRLSTDTQYF
CDR3 DNA: TGTGCCAGCAGCCTAAGACTGAGCACAGATACGCAGTATTTT

V gene: TRBV11-1
D gene: TRBD2
clone size: few
J gene: TRBJ2-4
CDR3 protein: CASSPGGDTTYLAKNIQYF
CDR3 DNA: TGTGCCAGCAGCCCGGGGGGGGACACGACTTATCTAGCCAAAAACATTCAGTACTTC

V gene: TRBV10-3
D gene: NA
clone size: few
J gene: TRBJ2-7
CDR3 protein: CAISERQESYEQYF
CDR3 DNA: TGTGCCATCAGTGAAAGACAGGAATCCTACGAGCAGTACTTC

V gene: TRBV5-1
D gene: TRBD1
clone size: NA
J gene: TRBJ1-1
CDR3 protein: CASSRPRDRGRDGNTEAFF
CDR3 DNA: TGCGCCAGCAGCCGCCCCCGGGACAGGGGGCGAGATGGGAACACTGAAGCTTTCTTT

V gene: TRBV20-1
D gene: TRBD1
clone size: NA
J gene: TRBJ2-7
CDR3 protein: CSARAQGAVYEQYF
CDR3 DNA: TGCAGCGCTAGGGCACAGGGGGCTGTATACGAGCAGTACTTC

V gene: TRBV7-9
D gene: NA
clone size: many
J gene: TRBJ1-1
CDR3 protein: CASSLDSGTEAFF
CDR3 DNA: TGTGCCAGCAGCTTAGATTCGGGCACTGAAGCTTTCTTT

V gene: TRBV20-1
D gene: TRBD2
clone size: many
J gene: TRBJ2-3
CDR3 protein: CSARGASGSPDTQYF
CDR3 DNA: TGCAGTGCTAGAGGGGCTAGCGGGAGCCCAGATACGCAGTATTTT

V gene: TRBV5-1
D gene: NA
clone size: many
J gene: TRBJ2-7
CDR3 protein: CASSLEYPSSYEQYF
CDR3 DNA: TGCGCCAGCAGCTTGGAATATCCAAGCTCCTACGAGCAGTACTTC

V gene: TRBV28
D gene: NA
clone size: many
J gene: TRBJ1-2
CDR3 protein: CASSLSVNGRTYGYTF
CDR3 DNA: TGTGCCAGCAGTTTATCAGTAAATGGACGGACCTATGGCTACACCTTC

V gene: TRBV18
D gene: NA
clone size: many
J gene: TRBJ2-7
CDR3 protein: CASSPPKADYEQYF
CDR3 DNA: TGTGCCAGCTCACCACCGAAAGCAGACTACGAGCAGTACTTC

V gene: TRBV20-1
D gene: NA
clone size: many
J gene: TRBJ1-6
CDR3 protein: CSARDYRENYNSPLHF
CDR3 DNA: TGCAGTGCGCGAGATTACCGGGAAAACTATAATTCACCCCTCCACTTT

V gene: TRBV20-1
D gene: NA
clone size: few
J gene: TRBJ2-7
CDR3 protein: CSARVPGTPYEQYF
CDR3 DNA: TGCAGTGCTAGAGTCCCGGGAACTCCCTACGAGCAGTACTTC

V gene: TRBV5-1
D gene: NA
clone size: few
J gene: TRBJ1-6
CDR3 protein: CASSSRGRGDNSPLHF
CDR3 DNA: TGCGCCAGCAGCTCCCGAGGGAGGGGGGATAATTCACCCCTCCACTTT

V gene: TRBV5-1
D gene: NA
clone size: many
J gene: TRBJ2-1
CDR3 protein: CASSFMGYDYNEQFF
CDR3 DNA: TGCGCCAGCAGTTTCATGGGGTACGACTACAATGAGCAGTTCTTC

V gene: TRBV20-1
D gene: NA
clone size: NA
J gene: TRBJ1-1
CDR3 protein: CSTTVGAGYTEAFF
CDR3 DNA: TGCAGTACCACTGTCGGGGCAGGGTACACTGAAGCTTTCTTT

V gene: TRBV28
D gene: NA
clone size: many
J gene: TRBJ2-6
CDR3 protein: CATEELRVGANVLTF
CDR3 DNA: TGTGCCACCGAAGAACTCAGGGTTGGGGCCAACGTCCTGACTTTC

V gene: TRBV18
D gene: TRBD1
clone size: few
J gene: TRBJ2-2
CDR3 protein: CASSYPGQTFYANTGELFF
CDR3 DNA: TGTGCCAGCTCGTATCCGGGACAGACCTTTTACGCGAACACCGGGGAGCTGTTTTTT

V gene: TRBV6-1
D gene: TRBD1
clone size: few
J gene: TRBJ1-1
CDR3 protein: CASSRSSGTGATEAFF
CDR3 DNA: TGTGCCAGCAGCCGCTCCTCCGGGACAGGGGCCACTGAAGCTTTCTTT

V gene: TRBV29-1
D gene: NA
clone size: many
J gene: TRBJ1-5
CDR3 protein: CSVQEGDQPQHF
CDR3 DNA: TGCAGCGTCCAAGAAGGGGATCAGCCCCAGCATTTT

V gene: TRBV7-2
D gene: NA
clone size: few
J gene: TRBJ2-6
CDR3 protein: CASSSLAGANVLTF
CDR3 DNA: TGTGCCAGCAGCTCCCTTGCAGGGGCCAACGTCCTGACTTTC

V gene: TRBV11-3
D gene: NA
clone size: once
J gene: TRBJ2-1
CDR3 protein: CASSLTTGTTNEQFF
CDR3 DNA: TGTGCCAGCAGCTTAACCACTGGGACAACGAATGAGCAGTTCTTC

V gene: TRBV11-1
D gene: TRBD1
clone size: many
J gene: TRBJ2-7
CDR3 protein: CASSLAGTGAYEQYF
CDR3 DNA: TGTGCCAGCAGCTTAGCCGGGACAGGGGCCTACGAGCAGTACTTC

V gene: TRBV29-1
D gene: TRBD2
clone size: many
J gene: TRBJ2-3
CDR3 protein: CSVDLTSGTDTQYF
CDR3 DNA: TGCAGCGTTGATCTGACTAGCGGCACAGATACGCAGTATTTT

V gene: TRBV4-1
D gene: NA
clone size: few
J gene: TRBJ2-7
CDR3 protein: CASSQAGGTQYEQYF
CDR3 DNA: TGCGCCAGCAGCCAAGCAGGGGGGACCCAATACGAGCAGTACTTC

V gene: TRBV5-1
D gene: TRBD1
clone size: NA
J gene: TRBJ1-3
CDR3 protein: CASSLEPGQGSGNTIYF
CDR3 DNA: TGCGCCAGCAGCTTAGAACCGGGACAGGGCTCTGGAAACACCATATATTTT

V gene: TRBV5-1
D gene: NA
clone size: many
J gene: TRBJ1-5
CDR3 protein: CASSLGTISNQPQHF
CDR3 DNA: TGCGCCAGCAGCTTGGGGACAATTAGCAATCAGCCCCAGCATTTT

V gene: TRBV5-1
D gene: NA
clone size: many
J gene: TRBJ2-1
CDR3 protein: CASSLELGREQFF
CDR3 DNA: TGCGCCAGCAGCTTGGAGCTAGGCCGTGAGCAGTTCTTC

V gene: TRBV7-9
D gene: NA
clone size: few
J gene: TRBJ2-2
CDR3 protein: CASSSRVITGELFF
CDR3 DNA: TGTGCCAGCAGCTCCCGGGTGATCACCGGGGAGCTGTTTTTT

V gene: TRBV5-6
D gene: NA
clone size: many
J gene: TRBJ2-7
CDR3 protein: CASSFTRDIYSYEQYF
CDR3 DNA: TGTGCCAGCAGCTTTACCCGGGACATATACTCCTACGAGCAGTACTTC

V gene: TRBV5-1
D gene: NA
clone size: many
J gene: TRBJ2-5
CDR3 protein: CASSLRSAAETQYF
CDR3 DNA: TGCGCCAGCAGCTTACGGAGCGCGGCAGAGACCCAGTACTTC

V gene: TRBV20-1
D gene: NA
clone size: many
J gene: TRBJ2-7
CDR3 protein: CSASLQGYAYEQYF
CDR3 DNA: TGCAGTGCTAGCCTTCAGGGGTACGCCTACGAGCAGTACTTC

V gene: TRBV29-1
D gene: NA
clone size: many
J gene: TRBJ2-1
CDR3 protein: CSVNLPLAYNEQFF
CDR3 DNA: TGCAGCGTTAATCTGCCACTAGCCTATAATGAGCAGTTCTTC

V gene: TRBV20-1
D gene: NA
clone size: many
J gene: TRBJ1-2
CDR3 protein: CSARDPMVGYGYTF
CDR3 DNA: TGCAGTGCTAGAGATCCGATGGTAGGCTATGGCTACACCTTC

V gene: TRBV27
D gene: TRBD1
clone size: many
J gene: TRBJ2-1
CDR3 protein: CASSLEFRGRSYNEQFF
CDR3 DNA: TGTGCCAGCAGTTTAGAGTTTAGGGGGCGATCCTACAATGAGCAGTTCTTC

V gene: TRBV28
D gene: NA
clone size: many
J gene: TRBJ2-5
CDR3 protein: CASSFRWQGKETQYF
CDR3 DNA: TGTGCCAGCAGTTTTCGTTGGCAGGGGAAAGAGACCCAGTACTTC

V gene: TRBV19
D gene: NA
clone size: many
J gene: TRBJ2-1
CDR3 protein: CASGSSGRGNEQFF
CDR3 DNA: TGTGCCAGTGGCAGTTCGGGCAGGGGTAATGAGCAGTTCTTC